Below are 10 T cell receptor beta chains sequenced from a single sample in a study of human T cells and chemical hapten exposure. Time point of the sample: pre-sensitization, week 0. As for treatment: therapeutic diphenylcyclopropenone sensitization with weekly scalp DPC. MiXCR, applied by TCRdb to the RACE reads, yields one record per CDR3 protein. The sample lists approximately 260,000 distinct CDR3 sequences, roughly 7.7% seen once, with more than 0.95% in the top ten. The material sequenced was whole blood, taken in connection with sensitization to the hapten diphenylcyclopropenone (DPC). The receptor source for this set is a young man with alopecia areata. Some clones in this sample may be carry-over from other donors' samples.

The chain's CDR3 is CASGAQGTENQPQHF. CDR3 coding DNA: TGTGCCAGCGGCGCTCAGGGGACAGAGAATCAGCCCCAGCATTTT. The chain is built from TRBV2 and TRBJ1-5; 7 nucleotides line up with TRBD1. Germline V gives CDR1 SNHLY, CDR2 FYNNEI. The CDR3 covers 15 residues. V gave up 8 bases and J gave up 4 bases; unmatched junction bases: 11.

This chain links TRBV6-6 with TRBJ2-7; 9 nucleotides match TRBD1. CDR1 is MNHNY, CDR2 SVGAGI, per germline (reference sequence). The CDR3 loop spans 17 amino acids. V dropped 5 bases and J dropped 1; count of bases not matched to a gene: 12. CDR3 loop: CASSTGVFGTGSYEQYV. For the CDR3, the DNA is TGTGCCAGCAGTACCGGGGTCTTCGGGACAGGGTCCTACGAGCAGTACGTC.

The chain couples TRBV29-1 to TRBJ1-2; no definite D call. Per the germline V gene, CDR1 is SQVTM and CDR2 is ANQGSEA. There are 11 residues in the CDR3. V lost 3 bases and J 2 bases, leaving 4 bases between the germline ends. CDR3 in DNA: TGCAGCGTTGACAGCAACTATGGCTACACCTTC. This gives the protein CSVDSNYGYTF.

The rearrangement uses TRBV4-1 and TRBJ1-1; TRBD1 matches at 7 bases. J was trimmed by 1 base and V by 4 bases; bases with no gene match: 9. The CDR3 contains 16 residues. Germline CDR1 is MGHRA and CDR2 is YSYEKL. The CDR3 DNA reads as TGCGCCAGCAGCCCCATTTGGCGGACAGGGAACACTGAAGCTTTCTTT. As protein: CASSPIWRTGNTEAFF.

Concerning this clonotype: Mismatch with germline at one junction end may stem from a read error. The gene calls are TRBV20-1 and TRBJ1-1; unclear D gene. Looked up from germline, CDR1 is DFQATT and CDR2 is SNEGSKA (reference sequence). CDR3 length: 12 amino acids. CDR3 protein: CRARLRYTEAFF. DNA for the CDR3: TGCCGTGCTAGACTTAGATACACTGAAGCTTTCTTT.

This clonotype has a handful of counts. The rearrangement uses TRBV11-2 and TRBJ2-7; D perhaps matches TRBD1 (6 bases). In germline, CDR1 is SGHAT, CDR2 FQNNGV. Trimming pared 9 bases from V and 3 bases from J, leaving 9 bases between. This CDR3 is built from 11 residues. CDR3 in amino acids: CARKQGYEQYV. As DNA, the CDR3 is TGTGCCAGGAAACAGGGCTACGAGCAGTACGTC.

This chain links TRBV4-1 with TRBJ2-5, with 13 bases lining up with TRBD2. Germline V gene sequence: CDR1 MGHRA, CDR2 YSYEKL. The junction had 7 bases not matched to a gene; V was cut back by 5 bases and J by 4 bases. The CDR3 has 16 residues. The CDR3 reads CASSSYGLAGAETQYF. The CDR3 DNA follows: TGCGCCAGCAGCTCCTACGGACTAGCGGGGGCAGAGACCCAGTACTTC.

The V call is TRBV28, the J call TRBJ2-5; TRBD2 matches 8 bases. Germline V gene data show CDR1 as MDHEN and CDR2 as SYDVKM. CDR3 length: 15 amino acids. The CDR3 bases are TGTGCGAGCCCCCCCAGCGGGGGAACCCAAGAGACCCAGTACTTC. Translated: CASPPSGGTQETQYF. Complete variable domain (other parts from reference TRBV28 and TRBJ2-5): DVKVTQSSRYLVKRTGEKVFLECVQDMDHENMFWYRQDPGLGLRLIYFSYDVKMKEKGDIPEGYSVSREKKERFSLILESASTNQTSMYLCASPPSGGTQETQYFGPGTRLLVL.

This clonotype was seen at least ten times. The genes are TRBV4-1 and TRBJ1-5; the D is unclear. Germline V lookup: CDR1 MGHRA, CDR2 YSYEKL. This CDR3 has 15 residues. Trimming took 0 bases from V and 4 from J, leaving 10 bases between them. The CDR3 DNA reads TGCGCCAGCAGCCAAGATATCAGAACTAATCAGCCCCAGCATTTT. Translation gives CASSQDIRTNQPQHF.

The table lists this clonotype with many counts. The chain couples TRBV4-1 to TRBJ1-2, with D possibly TRBD1 on 6 matching bases. The CDR3 has 15 residues. V was cut by 4 bases and J by 4 bases, with 16 bases left in between. Germline loops: CDR1 MGHRA, CDR2 YSYEKL. The CDR3 loop is CASSPPGRGRYGYTF. The CDR3 nucleotides are TGCGCCAGCAGCCCACCGGGCAGGGGACGCTATGGCTACACCTTC.